These 14 T cell receptor beta chains share one sample of origin, sequenced in a study of blood T cell repertoires in COVID-19. Profiling relied on immunoSEQ multiplex PCR, and the TCRdb table lists in-frame clones only, not all of them. The sample holds approximately 270,000 clones, approximately 86% seen once. Sequencing was done on a sample of peripheral blood. Receptor source: a human donor with COVID-19, enrolled during active disease. The donor label of this sample is uncertain.

This clone was seen a few times. The chain carries TRBV12-1 and TRBJ2-7; TRBD1 is the table's D call and was not checked against the DNA. TRBV12-1 is a documented pseudogene. This CDR3 has 15 residues. CDR3 coding DNA: TGTGCCAGCAGTTTCACGGGACACCGAACCTACGAGCAGTACTTC. Its protein product is CASSFTGHRTYEQYF.

V is TRBV28 and J is TRBJ1-2; 8 positions agree with TRBD1. The CDR3 length is 13 residues. Germline assignment: CDR1 MDHEN and CDR2 SYDVKM. The ends lost 6 bases at V and 8 bases at J; junction bases unmatched: 8. The CDR3 region is CASSLDRGGGYTF. The CDR3 nucleotides are TGTGCCAGCAGCTTAGACAGGGGAGGAGGCTACACCTTC.

The chain recombines TRBV6-2 or TRBV6-3 with TRBJ2-5; a possible D gene is TRBD2 (6 bases). The V end was cut by 5 bases, the J end by 9 bases, with 10 bases between. CDR3 length: 11 residues. From germline, CDR1 is MNHEY and CDR2 SVGEGT. The CDR3 DNA reads as TGTGCCAGCAGTCAGGGAGGTCCCCAGTACTTC. This translates into CASSQGGPQYF.

This clone was observed a handful of times. This chain joins TRBV28 and TRBJ2-5, with TRBD1 matching over 11 bases. Losses at the gene ends were 4 bases for V and 9 bases for J; bases not matched to a gene: 10. Germline lookup yields CDR1 MDHEN and CDR2 SYDVKM. CDR3 size: 15 residues. This chain's CDR3 is CASSSTYGTGGSQYF. CDR3 sequence (DNA): TGTGCCAGCAGTTCCACCTACGGGACAGGGGGGTCCCAGTACTTC.

The CDR3 nucleotides are TGTGCTAGTGGTTCTTCTCCGGGACACCAGGATAACTATGGCTACACCTTC. Translated, it gives CASGSSPGHQDNYGYTF. The rearrangement links TRBV12-5 to TRBJ1-2, with D tentatively TRBD1 (6 bases). Trimming stripped 4 bases from V and 1 base from J, with 19 bases between. This CDR3 contains 17 residues. CDR1 LGHNT and CDR2 FRNRAP come from the germline V gene.

The V and J genes are TRBV28 and TRBJ1-2; D gene unclear. Germline-derived CDR1 and CDR2 are MDHEN and SYDVKM. V dropped 10 bases and J dropped 3 bases, with 9 bases sitting between them. CDR3 length: 11 amino acids. DNA for the CDR3: TGTGCCACCCAGGTGGACTATGGCTACACCTTC. Translation: CATQVDYGYTF.

The rearrangement uses TRBV5-6 and TRBJ2-7, with 9 bases aligning to TRBD2. Germline V lookup: CDR1 SGHDT, CDR2 YYEEEE. The CDR3 contains 15 residues. J lost 2 bases, V lost 0 bases, and 3 bases had no gene match. The CDR3 protein is CASSLVLAGPYEQYF. The DNA of the CDR3 is TGTGCCAGCAGCTTGGTGCTAGCGGGGCCCTACGAGCAGTACTTC.

The chain uses TRBV7-6 and TRBJ2-2; 9 bases agree with TRBD2. The V gene's germline CDR1 is SGHVS and CDR2 FNYEAQ. The CDR3 is 16 amino acids. After removal of 0 bases from V and 5 bases from J, the junction contained 4 bases not matched to a gene. The CDR3 sequence is CASSLARGRGTGELFF. The CDR3 DNA reads as TGTGCCAGCAGCTTAGCTCGCGGGAGGGGGACCGGGGAGCTGTTTTTT.

This chain links TRBV28 with TRBJ2-7; the match to TRBD1 covers 7 bases. The CDR3 is 14 amino acids. Germline assignment: CDR1 MDHEN and CDR2 SYDVKM. The ends lost 8 bases at V and 3 bases at J; junction bases unmatched: 10. In DNA, the CDR3 is TGTGCCAGCGGTCGACAGGGAACGGGCTACGAGCAGTACTTC. It codes for CASGRQGTGYEQYF.

This clone occurred a few times. This chain links TRBV5-5 with TRBJ2-4; 14 nucleotides line up with TRBD2. From germline, CDR1 is SGHKS and CDR2 YYEKEE (reference sequence). Trimming removed 3 bases from V and 0 bases from J; junction bases left unmatched: 11. The CDR3 covers 20 residues. CDR3 in DNA: TGTGCCAGCAGCTCGGACCAGGGACTAGCGGGAGACATAGCCAAAAACATTCAGTACTTC. Translated: CASSSDQGLAGDIAKNIQYF.

The rearrangement uses TRBV5-1 and TRBJ2-2, with 7 nucleotides matching TRBD2. After removal of 0 bases from V and 1 base from J, the junction contained 3 bases not matched to a gene. The CDR3 runs 16 residues. Germline loops: CDR1 SGHRS, CDR2 YFSETQ. The CDR3 nucleotides read TGCGCCAGCAGCTTGGGGCCTAGCGGGAACACCGGGGAGCTGTTTTTT. This codes for CASSLGPSGNTGELFF.

A single count supports this clone. This rearrangement joins TRBV6-5 to TRBJ1-2; possibly TRBD1 for D (5 bases). The V gene lost 4 bases and the J gene lost 4 bases, with 13 bases spanning the gap. The CDR3 loop spans 14 amino acids. Per the germline V gene, CDR1 is MNHEY and CDR2 is SVGAGI. The CDR3 DNA reads TGTGCCAGCAGTTCCCAAGGGGCAGGCTATGGCTACACCTTC. Amino acids: CASSSQGAGYGYTF.

This clone was found once. The gene calls are TRBV5-1 and TRBJ2-3; 13 nucleotides align to TRBD2. The CDR3 has 16 residues. The germline gives CDR1 SGHRS, CDR2 YFSETQ. V lost 4 bases, J lost 1 base, and 3 bases stayed unmatched. CDR3 bases: TGCGCCAGCAGCGGGGGACTAGCGGGACGCACAGATACGCAGTATTTT. It yields the protein CASSGGLAGRTDTQYF.

The table lists this clone with a few counts. J is TRBJ2-1 and V is TRBV19, with a weak D call TRBD2 (6 bases). V lost 7 bases and J lost 10, with 23 bases in between. CDR3 size: 15 residues. CDR1 LNHDA and CDR2 SQIVND come from the germline V gene (reference sequence). The CDR3, as DNA: TGTGCCAGTACCTATCTGGGGACTGGGGTCGTGGAGCAGTTCTTC. Translated: CASTYLGTGVVEQFF.